This T cell receptor (beta chain) derives from a study of identical twins. General observations from the study: With beta out-of-frame sequences, excess sharing by twins was weaker. Recombination models fit unrelated individuals' TCR alpha sharing but underestimated twins'. In cord blood, abundant beta clonotypes had fewer insertions; memory showed no trend.

Template switching supplied a universal primer site; unique molecular identifiers were carried on the cDNA. TCRdb reprocessed the 5' RACE reads via MiXCR and lists one record per CDR3 protein. In the table there are 350,000 to 500,000 distinct CDR3 sequences, about a fifth of which are singletons. This clonotype was observed many times. The antigen is undetermined. The sequence came from a man aged 45-60 years in good health. The sequencing sample was made of naive T cells sorted from blood.

The CDR3 region has the DNA TGTGCCAGCAGTACACAACAGGGGGTCAATCAGCCCCAGCATTTT. Protein product: CASSTQQGVNQPQHF. The chain couples TRBV12-3 or TRBV12-4 to TRBJ1-5, with 8 bases aligning to TRBD1. The length of the CDR3 is 15 residues. With 5 bases clipped from V and 3 bases from J, the junction kept 6 bases outside the gene matches.